This T cell receptor (beta chain) originates from a study of cytomegalovirus exposure and HLA in healthy donors. Study-level points and caveats: According to a subsequent analysis, TCR clusters identified in the first cohort showed a tendency to co-occur across the 110 or so validation repertoires. Overall, some 160 TCR beta chains were annotated as cytomegalovirus-associated. The classifier, whose performance was assessed in both the original and validation cohorts, reportedly diagnosed cytomegalovirus status with high specificity and sensitivity.

With respect to this clone: What it binds is unknown.

Profiled with immunoSEQ multiplex PCR; TCRdb holds only in-frame clones, not every one. The table lists some 90,000 clones, about 96% of them singletons. This CDR3 comprises 14 residues. From germline, CDR1 is MDHEN and CDR2 SYDVKM. The V and J ends lost 2 bases and 5 bases respectively, with 12 bases between them. The receptor was isolated from a man between 18 and 29 years old in good health and CMV-seronegative. The genes are TRBV28 and TRBJ2-5; TRBD2 is a possible D gene (6 bases). The sequenced material came from PBMCs. In DNA, the CDR3 is TGTGCCAGCAGTTTAGGGGGGAGAGGCGAGACCCAGTACTTC. Its protein product is CASSLGGRGETQYF.